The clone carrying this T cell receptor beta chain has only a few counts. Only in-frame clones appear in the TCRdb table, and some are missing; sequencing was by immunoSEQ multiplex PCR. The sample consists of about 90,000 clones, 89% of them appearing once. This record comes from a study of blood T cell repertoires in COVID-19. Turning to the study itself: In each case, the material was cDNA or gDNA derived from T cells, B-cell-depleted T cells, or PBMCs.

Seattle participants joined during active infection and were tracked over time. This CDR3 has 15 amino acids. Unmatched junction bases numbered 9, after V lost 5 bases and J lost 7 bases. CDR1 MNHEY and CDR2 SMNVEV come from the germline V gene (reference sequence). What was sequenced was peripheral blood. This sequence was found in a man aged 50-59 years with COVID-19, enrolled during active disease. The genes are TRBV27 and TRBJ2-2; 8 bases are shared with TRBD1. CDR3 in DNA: TGTGCCAGCAGTAGACCCCAGGGGGCGGTCGGGGAGCTGTTTTTT. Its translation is CASSRPQGAVGELFF.